This entry features one TCR beta chain sequence. Its antigen is undetermined. This CDR3 is built from 13 residues. The V and J ends lost 3 bases and 6 bases respectively, with 11 bases between them. The record originates from a study of T cell responses to AZD1222 COVID-19 vaccine. Repertoires were generated with immunoSEQ multiplex PCR, while TCRdb's copy carries only in-frame clones and drops some. The sample has under 150,000 clones, around 88% seen once. Study observations and caveats: The sample set comprised mostly white British donors with more females, and clonal diversity was possibly underestimated.

The J gene is TRBJ1-2, the V gene TRBV12-3 or TRBV12-4; D not certain. This specimen was peripheral blood, taken on day 0 of AZD1222 vaccination. The sequence was collected from an adult in good health. The CDR3 here is CASSFDGVNGYTF. CDR3 bases: TGTGCCAGCAGTTTTGACGGAGTTAATGGCTACACCTTC.